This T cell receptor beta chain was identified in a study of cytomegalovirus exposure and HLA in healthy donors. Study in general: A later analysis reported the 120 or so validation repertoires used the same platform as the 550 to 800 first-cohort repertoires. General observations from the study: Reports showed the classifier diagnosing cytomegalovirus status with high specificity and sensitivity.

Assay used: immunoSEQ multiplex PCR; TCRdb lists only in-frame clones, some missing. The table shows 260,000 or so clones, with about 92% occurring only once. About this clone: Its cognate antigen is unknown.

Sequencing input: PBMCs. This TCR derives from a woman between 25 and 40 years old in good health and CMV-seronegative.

CDR3 in amino acids: CASSQGATVWGLYEQYF. The CDR3 DNA reads as TGCGCCAGCAGCCAAGGAGCCACGGTATGGGGGTTATACGAGCAGTACTTC. V gene TRBV4-1 combines with J gene TRBJ2-7; TRBD1 or TRBD2 may be the D gene (5 bases each). V shed 1 base and J shed 4 bases, with 20 bases lying between them. Germline values: CDR1 MGHRA, CDR2 YSYEKL. The CDR3 totals 17 residues.